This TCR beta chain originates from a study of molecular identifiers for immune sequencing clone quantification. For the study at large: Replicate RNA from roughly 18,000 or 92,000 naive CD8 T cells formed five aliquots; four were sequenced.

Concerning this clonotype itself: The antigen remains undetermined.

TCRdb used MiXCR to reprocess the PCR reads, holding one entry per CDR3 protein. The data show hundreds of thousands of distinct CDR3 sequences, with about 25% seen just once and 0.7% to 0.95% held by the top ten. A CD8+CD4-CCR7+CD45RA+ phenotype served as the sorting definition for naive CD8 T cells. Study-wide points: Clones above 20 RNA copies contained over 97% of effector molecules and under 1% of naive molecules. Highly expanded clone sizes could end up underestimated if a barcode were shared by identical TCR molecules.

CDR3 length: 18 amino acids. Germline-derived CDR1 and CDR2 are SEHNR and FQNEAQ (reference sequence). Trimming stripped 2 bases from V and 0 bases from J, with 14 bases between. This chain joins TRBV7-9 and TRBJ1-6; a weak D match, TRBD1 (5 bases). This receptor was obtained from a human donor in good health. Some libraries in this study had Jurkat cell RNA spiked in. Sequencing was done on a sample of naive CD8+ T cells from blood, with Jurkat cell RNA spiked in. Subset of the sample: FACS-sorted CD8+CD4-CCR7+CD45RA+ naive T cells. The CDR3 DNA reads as TGTGCCAGCAGCTTAAGACAGCCTGATAGCTCCTATAATTCACCCCTCCACTTT. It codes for CASSLRQPDSSYNSPLHF.